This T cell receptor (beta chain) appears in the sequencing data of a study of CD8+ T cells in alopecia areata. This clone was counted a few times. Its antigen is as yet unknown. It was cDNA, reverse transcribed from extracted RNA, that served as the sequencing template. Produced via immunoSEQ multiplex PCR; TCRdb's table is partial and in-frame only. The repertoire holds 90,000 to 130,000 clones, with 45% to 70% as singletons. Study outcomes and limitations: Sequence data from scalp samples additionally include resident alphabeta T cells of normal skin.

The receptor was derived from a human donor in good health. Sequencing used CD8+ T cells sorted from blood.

CDR3: CASSPRGPTYNEQFF. DNA for the CDR3: TGTGCCAGCAGCCCACGGGGCCCCACCTACAATGAGCAGTTCTTC. The V and J genes are TRBV14 and TRBJ2-1; D may match TRBD1 or TRBD2 (5 bases each). Germline values: CDR1 SGHDN, CDR2 FVKESK. V gave up 4 bases and J gave up 2 bases, with 12 bases separating them. The CDR3 extends over 15 amino acids.